This T cell receptor beta chain was sequenced for a study of T cells generated in artificial thymic organoids. TCRalpha and TCRbeta libraries were amplified separately by semi-nested PCR with TRAC or TRBC reverse primers. TCRdb passed the 5' RACE reads through MiXCR, listing each CDR3 protein once. This sample has around 3,400 distinct CDR3 sequences, with 30% to 40% found just once. V lost 5 bases, J lost 12 bases, and 13 bases stayed unmatched. The CDR3 runs 15 residues. CDR1 and CDR2 from the germline V gene are SGHAT and FQNNGV. In this sample, this clonotype turned up a few times. The blood was non-mobilized peripheral blood from healthy adult donors.

This sequence joins TRBV11-2 and TRBJ2-1, with TRBD2 identical over 10 bases. Material for sequencing was naive CD8+ T cells from blood. Subset here: CD3+TCRalphabeta+CD8SP T cells; for blood, CD45RO-CCR7+ naive CD8+ T cells. The TCR originated in a human donor who gave cord blood stem cells for thymic organoid culture, a cardiac surgery patient who gave postnatal thymus, or a blood donor (not recorded which). CDR3 residues: CASSLGLAAPRGQFF. The CDR3 nucleotides read TGTGCCAGCAGCCTCGGACTAGCGGCCCCCCGCGGGCAGTTCTTC. Variable domain in full (rest from reference TRBV11-2 and TRBJ2-1): EAGVAQSPRYKIIEKRQSVAFWCNPISGHATLYWYQQILGQGPKLLIQFQNNGVVDDSQLPKDRFSAERLKGVDSTLKIQPAKLEDSAVYLCASSLGLAAPRGQFFGPGTRLTVL.